One and the same sample provided the 28 T cell receptor beta chains below, sequenced in a study of glioma-infiltrating T cells. The iRepertoire nested amplicon-rescue multiplex PCR amplified TCR alpha and beta CDR3s from RNA. MiXCR, run by TCRdb on the multiplex PCR reads, gives a single entry per CDR3 protein. Of more than 90,000 distinct CDR3 sequences listed, 35% to 45% are singletons. Sequenced input: glioma tissue, nonneoplastic brain tissue, or PBMCs (not recorded which). These TCRs come from a human donor with low-grade glioma or glioblastoma, undergoing nonglioma brain surgery, or in good health (not recorded which).

Concerning this clonotype itself: An end of the junction differs from the germline gene, which may be a read error. This chain links TRBV28 with TRBJ1-1; no clear D gene. Germline values: CDR1 MDHEN, CDR2 SYDVKM. This CDR3 has 14 residues. The CDR3, as DNA: TGTGCCGGCAGTGTACAGAACATGAACACTAAAGCTTTCTTT. Residues: CAGSVQNMNTKAFF.

This clonotype has just one count. The genes are TRBV27 and TRBJ1-5, with a weak D call TRBD1 (5 bases). Germline loops: CDR1 MNHEY, CDR2 SMNVEV (reference sequence). CDR3 size: 14 residues. The germline V and J ends were trimmed by 10 bases and 5 bases, with 18 bases remaining between them. The CDR3 nucleotides read TGTGCCACCGGTGGACGGGGCCGCCATCAGCCCCAGCATTTT. This gives the protein CATGGRGRHQPQHF.

V gene TRBV28 combines with J gene TRBJ1-5; 9 positions agree with TRBD1. The CDR3 sequence is 15 residues long. The junction had 9 bases not matched to a gene; V was cut back by 8 bases and J by 4 bases. Germline-derived CDR1 and CDR2 are MDHEN and SYDVKM. The CDR3 DNA sequence: TGTGCCAGCGAATACGGACAGGGGAGTAATCAGCCCCAGCATTTT. Protein sequence: CASEYGQGSNQPQHF.

Details on this clonotype: Relative to the germline gene, one junction end is altered; a read error may explain this. The rearrangement uses TRBV20-1 and TRBJ2-1; D gene uncertain. The germline gives CDR1 DFQATT, CDR2 SNEGSKA (reference sequence). This CDR3 spans 13 amino acids. CDR3 protein: CSARGSDHNEQLF. CDR3 in DNA: TGCAGTGCTAGAGGTTCAGACCACAATGAGCAGCTCTTC.

Worth noting for this clonotype: Germline is not matched at one junction end, which may reflect a read error. The CDR3 DNA follows: TGTGCCAGAAGTTGGCAGGCTGACACAGATAGGCAGTATTTT. This encodes CARSWQADTDRQYF. The chain uses TRBV2 and TRBJ2-3; no reliable D call. Looked up from germline, CDR1 is SNHLY and CDR2 is FYNNEI. The length of the CDR3 is 14 residues.

The CDR3 loop is CASSYLRDGGAYEQFF. The DNA for the CDR3 is TGTGCCAGCAGTTACCTCCGGGACGGGGGGGCCTACGAGCAGTTCTTC. The genes are TRBV28 and TRBJ2-1; 8 positions match TRBD2. The V gene's germline CDR1 is MDHEN and CDR2 SYDVKM. Trimming at V came to 4 bases and at J to 10 bases, leaving 15 bases not matched to a gene. The CDR3 is 16 amino acids. The variable domain in full, completed from reference TRBV28 and TRBJ2-1, reads DVKVTQSSRYLVKRTGEKVFLECVQDMDHENMFWYRQDPGLGLRLIYFSYDVKMKEKGDIPEGYSVSREKKERFSLILESASTNQTSMYLCASSYLRDGGAYEQFFGPGTRLTVL.

The table lists this clonotype with many counts. The chain is built from TRBV18 and TRBJ2-1, with D unclear. V was shortened by 6 bases and J by 3 bases, with 12 bases between the two germline ends. Germline assignment: CDR1 KGHSH and CDR2 LQKENI. The CDR3 loop spans 14 amino acids. The DNA of the CDR3 is TGTGCCAGCTCCGCCCTAACCGGCTACAATGAGCAGTTCTTC. This translates into CASSALTGYNEQFF.

The rearrangement links TRBV2 to TRBJ2-1; perhaps TRBD1 as D (6 bases). The germline CDR1 and CDR2 sequences are SNHLY and FYNNEI. Trimming took off 3 bases at V and 6 bases at J, with 9 bases between the two ends. The CDR3 sequence is 13 residues long. The CDR3 nucleotides read TGTGCCAGCAGTGAGGCAGGGGTCAATGAGCAGTTCTTC. Encoded protein: CASSEAGVNEQFF.

Ten or more counts support this clonotype. The rearrangement uses TRBV19 and TRBJ1-2, with D perhaps matching TRBD1 (5 bases). CDR1 is LNHDA and CDR2 is SQIVND in the germline V gene (reference sequence). The CDR3 extends over 13 amino acids. Trimming took off 5 bases at V and 4 bases at J, with 11 bases between the two ends. CDR3 nucleotide sequence: TGTGCCAGTAGTTTTACAGGCGCCTATGGCTACACCTTC. Translated, it gives CASSFTGAYGYTF.

This clonotype has a count of ten or more. The J gene is TRBJ2-3, the V gene TRBV7-3, with TRBD2 as a possible D gene (5 bases). CDR3 length: 14 residues. The V gene lost 5 bases and the J gene lost 4 bases, with 13 bases spanning the gap. CDR1 and CDR2 (germline): SGHTA, FQGTGA. CDR3 nucleotide sequence: TGTGCCAGCAGCCCGTCGGCCGGGGCAGATACGCAGTATTTT. Residues: CASSPSAGADTQYF. Full variable domain (missing parts from reference TRBV7-3 and TRBJ2-3): GAGVSQTPSNKVTEKGKYVELRCDPISGHTALYWYRQSLGQGPEFLIYFQGTGAADDSGLPNDRFFAVRPEGSVSTLKIQRTERGDSAVYLCASSPSAGADTQYFGPGTRLTVL.

About this clonotype: The germline gene is not matched at one end of the junction; a read error may be the cause. V usage is TRBV7-2 and J usage is TRBJ2-7, with TRBD2 as a possible D gene (6 bases). The CDR3 has 14 amino acids. Germline CDR1 is SGHTA and CDR2 is FQGNSA. The CDR3 here is CASSSARGSYEQYF. The CDR3 DNA is TGCGCCAGCAGCTCAGCGCGGGGATCCTACGAGCAGTACTTC.

The chain uses TRBV28 and TRBJ2-1; TRBD1 or TRBD2 may be the D gene (6 bases each). Germline-derived CDR1 and CDR2 are MDHEN and SYDVKM. V was clipped by 6 bases and J by 4 bases, with 13 bases between them. The CDR3 extends over 14 amino acids. CDR3 DNA: TGTGCCAGCAGCGTCGGGGGCGATTACAATGAGCAGTTCTTC. Amino acid sequence: CASSVGGDYNEQFF. Based on the CDR3 plus reference TRBV28 and TRBJ2-1, the full variable domain is DVKVTQSSRYLVKRTGEKVFLECVQDMDHENMFWYRQDPGLGLRLIYFSYDVKMKEKGDIPEGYSVSREKKERFSLILESASTNQTSMYLCASSVGGDYNEQFFGPGTRLTVL.

Comment on this clonotype: A read error is possible here, since a much larger clone lies one base away. J is TRBJ1-3 and V is TRBV5-1; no clear D. There are 15 residues in the CDR3. V was trimmed by 7 bases and J by 0 bases, leaving 14 bases between them. In germline, CDR1 is SGHRS, CDR2 YFSETQ. CDR3 sequence: CASGPDGTSGNTIYF. As DNA, the CDR3 is TGCGCCAGCGGCCCGGACGGAACCTCTGGAAACACCATATATTTT.

Concerning this clonotype: The junction departs from germline at one end; a sequencing error may be responsible. This chain joins TRBV6-2 or TRBV6-3 and TRBJ2-7; D could derive from TRBD1 or TRBD2 (6 bases each). Per the germline V gene, CDR1 is MNHEY and CDR2 is SVGEGT. The CDR3 has 15 residues. CDR3 sequence reads: CASSYSGGGSHEQYF. CDR3 DNA sequence: TGTGCCAGCAGTTACTCGGGGGGCGGCTCCCACGAGCAGTACTTC.

This clonotype was recorded many times. The CDR3, as DNA: TGTGCCAGCAGCTTAGCACTAGCCTACGAGCAGTACTTC. This encodes CASSLALAYEQYF. This chain links TRBV7-7 with TRBJ2-7, with TRBD2 as a possible D gene (5 bases). The germline V and J ends were trimmed by 0 bases and 2 bases, with 5 bases remaining between them. The V gene's germline CDR1 is SSHAT and CDR2 FNYEAQ (reference sequence). The CDR3 contains 13 residues.

In its sample, this clonotype was seen a few times. A much bigger clone sits one base away, suggesting this may be a read error. This chain joins TRBV12-3 or TRBV12-4 and TRBJ2-5; D gene unclear. The CDR3 loop spans 13 amino acids. With 4 bases removed from V and 11 bases from J, the gap between germline ends came to 17 bases. CDR3 in DNA: TGTGCCAGCAGTTCGCCGTCCCACAATGAGCAGTACTTC. Encoded protein: CASSSPSHNEQYF.

In the case of this clonotype: Given a much more abundant clone one base away, this may be a read error. This sequence joins TRBV5-6 and TRBJ2-7, with D tentatively TRBD2 (5 bases). The V end was cut by 5 bases, the J end by 1 base, with 13 bases between. The length of the CDR3 is 14 residues. The germline CDR1 and CDR2 sequences are SGHDT and YYEEEE. CDR3 sequence reads: CASSPPGESYEQYF. DNA for the CDR3: TGTGCCAGCAGTCCCCCCGGGGAGTCCTACGAGCAGTACTTC.

This clonotype appeared many times. The rearrangement joins TRBV10-3 to TRBJ2-7; 9 nucleotides agree with TRBD1. Per germline, CDR1 ENHRY and CDR2 SYGVKD. This CDR3 has 15 residues. With V trimmed by 2 bases and J by 4 bases, 6 bases remained unmatched. The CDR3 nucleotides read TGTGCCATCAGTGAGCCCGGGACAGGGAATTACGAGCAGTACTTC. Amino acids: CAISEPGTGNYEQYF.

This clonotype was counted many times. J is TRBJ2-2 and V is TRBV18; 8 bases match TRBD1. Germline CDR1 and CDR2: KGHSH and LQKENI. CDR3 length: 16 residues. Trimming took 1 base from V and 0 from J; bases not matched to a gene: 1. The CDR3 nucleotides read TGTGCCAGCTCACCACAACAGGGGGCGAACACCGGGGAGCTGTTTTTT. Residues: CASSPQQGANTGELFF.

On this clonotype itself: This may be a read error, as it is one base from a much larger clone. The rearrangement links TRBV7-9 to TRBJ1-5; D not resolved. The CDR3 has 14 residues. CDR1 SEHNR and CDR2 FQNEAQ come from the germline V gene (reference sequence). V was pared by 4 bases and J by 0 bases, with 7 bases between. The CDR3 bases are TGTGCCAGCAGCTCCCACCTTAGCAATCAGCCCCAGCATTTT. Translated: CASSSHLSNQPQHF.

This chain connects TRBV6-5 to TRBJ2-1; D is ambiguous. V lost 5 bases, J lost 10 bases, and 12 bases lay in between. The CDR3 totals 12 residues. CDR1 and CDR2 (germline): MNHEY, SVGAGI. The CDR3 DNA follows: TGTGCCAGCAGTCACCCTCCCGGGGAGCAGTTCTTC. Its protein is CASSHPPGEQFF.

This clonotype was picked up many times. The chain joins TRBV16 to TRBJ1-5; D gene unclear. Germline V gene data show CDR1 as KGHSY and CDR2 as FQNENV. Trimming removed 4 bases at V and 7 bases at J, with 14 bases between. The CDR3 extends over 14 amino acids. Here the CDR3 reads CASSLRVGGQPQHF. In DNA form, the CDR3 reads TGTGCCAGCAGCCTCCGGGTAGGAGGGCAGCCCCAGCATTTT.

This clonotype was found many times. V and J are TRBV19 and TRBJ1-5, with 9 bases identical to TRBD1. Trimming removed 7 bases from V and 6 bases from J; junction bases left unmatched: 4. From germline, CDR1 is LNHDA and CDR2 SQIVND (reference sequence). The CDR3 sequence is 13 residues long. The chain's CDR3 is CASTGTGLQPQHF. The DNA of the CDR3 is TGTGCCAGTACCGGGACAGGGCTTCAGCCCCAGCATTTT.

This clonotype was seen only once. This may be a read error, as it is one base from a much larger clone. The chain links TRBV5-1 to TRBJ1-1; TRBD1 matches 7 bases. Germline V CDR1 and CDR2: SGHRS, YFSETQ. This CDR3 contains 13 residues. The DNA of the CDR3 is TGCGCCAGCAGATTGAGAGGGGGCACTGGAGCTTTCTTT. It is translated as CASRLRGGTGAFF.

In this sample, this clonotype turned up many times. The rearrangement uses TRBV20-1 and TRBJ2-7; D call uncertain. Per the germline V gene, CDR1 is DFQATT and CDR2 is SNEGSKA (reference sequence). The V gene lost 1 base and the J gene lost 2 bases, with 9 bases spanning the gap. The CDR3 consists of 13 residues. CDR3 nucleotides: TGCAGTGCTAGAGTTCCAGGCCCCTACGAGCAGTACTTC. It translates to CSARVPGPYEQYF.

This clonotype was seen at least ten times. The chain carries TRBV24-1 and TRBJ2-1; no clear D. The V gene lost 1 base and the J gene lost 9 bases, with 6 bases spanning the gap. Germline CDR1 is KGHDR and CDR2 is SFDVKD. The CDR3 extends over 12 amino acids. The CDR3 DNA sequence: TGTGCCACCAGTGATTTTCGGAGTGAGCAGTTCTTC. Residues: CATSDFRSEQFF.

The genes are TRBV4-1 and TRBJ2-2; 8 bases agree with TRBD2. The germline V gene has CDR1 MGHRA and CDR2 YSYEKL. V shed 4 bases, J shed 3 bases, and the junction held 13 bases outside the gene matches. CDR3 length: 18 amino acids. For the CDR3, the DNA is TGCGCCAGCAGCCGGCTGTTATTAGCGGGGCTAGACACCGGGGAGCTGTTTTTT. Translating gives CASSRLLLAGLDTGELFF.

With regard to this clonotype: A much larger clone differs by one base, so this may be a read error. This chain connects TRBV20-1 to TRBJ1-2; D might be TRBD1 (5 bases). In germline, CDR1 is DFQATT, CDR2 SNEGSKA (reference sequence). The CDR3 spans 13 residues. The chain's CDR3 is CSASLGGRRGCTF. Here the CDR3 DNA reads TGCAGTGCTAGTTTGGGGGGTAGGAGAGGCTGCACCTTC.